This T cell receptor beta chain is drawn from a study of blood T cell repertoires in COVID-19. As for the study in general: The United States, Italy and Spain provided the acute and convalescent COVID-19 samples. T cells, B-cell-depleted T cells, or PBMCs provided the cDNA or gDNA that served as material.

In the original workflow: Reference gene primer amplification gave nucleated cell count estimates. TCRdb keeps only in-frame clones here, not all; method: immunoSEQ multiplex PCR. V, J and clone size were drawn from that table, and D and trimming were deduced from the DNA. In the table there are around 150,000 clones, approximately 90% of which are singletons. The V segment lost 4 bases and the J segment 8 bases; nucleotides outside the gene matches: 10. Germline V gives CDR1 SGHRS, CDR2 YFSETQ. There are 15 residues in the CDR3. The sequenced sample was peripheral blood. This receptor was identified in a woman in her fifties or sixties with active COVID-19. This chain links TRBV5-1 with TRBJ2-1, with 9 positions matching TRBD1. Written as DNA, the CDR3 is TGCGCCAGCAGCCCGGGACAGGGAGATTTCGATGAGCAGTTCTTC. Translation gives CASSPGQGDFDEQFF.